The T cell receptor (beta chain) described here comes from a study of blood T cells in healthy people across ages. There are a few counts of this clonotype. A second PCR, run for about 7 to 11 cycles, used a sample-barcoded 5' primer plus a J-beta primer mix. At least 2.5 million CDR3-containing paired-end reads were obtained per sample. One entry per CDR3 protein results from TCRdb running MiXCR on the 5' RACE reads. The data contain a few hundred thousand distinct CDR3 sequences, roughly half of them seen just once; the ten biggest clones take up under 65%. The CDR3 spans 13 residues. The ends were cut back, 5 bases at V and 2 bases at J, with 9 bases in the middle. Germline V gene sequence: CDR1 SGHVS, CDR2 FNYEAQ.

This sequence joins TRBV7-6 and TRBJ1-1; D possibly corresponds to TRBD1 (6 bases). The receptor's source is a man aged 55 to 70 in good health. The sample taken for sequencing was blood. CDR3 DNA: TGTGCCAGCAGCCGAGGGGGAAACACTGAAGCTTTCTTT. It encodes CASSRGGNTEAFF.